This TCR beta chain derives from a study of blood T cell repertoires in COVID-19. This CDR3 contains 14 residues. The V gene lost 4 bases and the J gene lost 6 bases, with 15 bases spanning the gap. Germline V gives CDR1 MDHEN, CDR2 SYDVKM. TCRdb's copy holds only in-frame clones and misses some; the assay was immunoSEQ multiplex PCR. The table shows roughly 230,000 clones, with about 80% occurring only once. The clonotype was recovered from a man between 50 and 59 years old with active or convalescent COVID-19. What was sequenced was peripheral blood. The chain couples TRBV28 to TRBJ1-1; D not resolved. CDR3 nucleotide sequence: TGTGCCAGCAGTTACGGGAGTAGGCACTCTGAAGCTTTCTTT. As protein: CASSYGSRHSEAFF.